Listed below are T cell receptor beta chains from one sample, sequenced in a study of regulatory T cells in long-lasting Graves disease. TCRdb processed the multiplex PCR reads anew with MiXCR; each CDR3 protein has one entry. This table holds about 430,000 distinct CDR3 sequences, roughly 23% found once. Sample: peripheral blood mononuclear cells (PBMCs), taken when the disease was refractory, from a patient treated with antithyroid drugs. Receptor source: a female donor with Graves disease. Both conserved end residues are part of each CDR3. The order of the fields is V gene, J gene, D gene, clone size, CDR3 protein, CDR3 DNA. A D gene is named only where the DNA matches it firmly. The size of a clone is reported for some rows only, either as once, few or many, or as a class for expanded clones.

>TRBV15|TRBJ1-2|-|many
CATSRDFSEQGYTF
TGTGCCACCAGCAGAGATTTTTCCGAGCAGGGCTACACCTTC
>TRBV28|TRBJ2-1|TRBD1|few
CASSSARTGAYNEQFF
TGTGCCAGCAGTTCCGCCCGGACAGGGGCCTACAATGAGCAGTTCTTC
>TRBV6-1|TRBJ2-5|-|many
CASSRRAGWEETQYF
TGTGCCAGCAGTCGCCGGGCAGGGTGGGAGGAGACCCAGTACTTC
>TRBV5-1|TRBJ2-2|-|few
CASSDRDTGELFF
TGCGCCAGCAGCGACCGGGACACCGGGGAGCTGTTTTTT
>TRBV11-1|TRBJ2-5|TRBD1|many
CASSYGQARETQYF
TGTGCCAGCAGCTATGGACAGGCCCGGGAGACCCAGTACTTC
>TRBV18|TRBJ1-4|-|-
CASSPIGRDEKLFF
TGTGCCAGCTCACCGATCGGACGGGATGAAAAACTGTTTTTT
>TRBV15|TRBJ1-1|-|-
CATSRDKGTNTEAFF
TGTGCCACCAGCAGAGATAAGGGGACGAACACTGAAGCTTTCTTT
>TRBV7-3|TRBJ2-5|-|-
CASSLGQTYQETQYF
TGTGCCAGCAGCTTAGGGCAAACGTACCAAGAGACCCAGTACTTC
>TRBV30|TRBJ2-3|TRBD1|-
CAWRGDRSDTQYF
TGTGCCTGGAGAGGGGACAGATCAGATACGCAGTATTTT
>TRBV6-5|TRBJ2-7|-|few
CASSFIGSEQYF
TGTGCCAGCAGTTTCATCGGATCTGAGCAGTACTTC
>TRBV19|TRBJ1-5|-|many
CASSQEGLNQPQHF
TGTGCCAGTAGCCAAGAGGGGCTGAATCAGCCCCAGCATTTT
>TRBV27|TRBJ1-6|-|many
CASSWGPNSPLHF
TGTGCCAGCAGTTGGGGGCCGAATTCACCCCTCCACTTT
>TRBV12-3/TRBV12-4|TRBJ2-1|-|-
CASSINEQFF
TGTGCCAGCAGCATAAATGAGCAGTTCTTC
>TRBV20-1|TRBJ2-2|-|-
CSASPPGRTGELFF
TGCAGTGCGTCACCCCCGGGGCGCACCGGGGAGCTGTTTTTT
>TRBV3-1|TRBJ1-5|-|many
CASSQDRDQPQHF
TGCGCCAGCAGCCAAGACCGGGATCAGCCCCAGCATTTT
>TRBV27|TRBJ2-7|TRBD1|-
CASSRVGDRGHEQYF
TGTGCCAGCAGTCGAGTTGGGGACAGGGGACACGAGCAGTACTTC
>TRBV6-2/TRBV6-3|TRBJ1-1|TRBD1|many
CASSRDRANTEAFF
TGTGCCAGCAGCCGGGACAGGGCTAACACTGAAGCTTTCTTT
>TRBV3-1|TRBJ2-7|TRBD2|many
CASSRQREGHEQYF
TGTGCCAGCAGCCGTCAGCGGGAGGGCCACGAGCAGTACTTC